These 27 T cell receptor beta chains were sequenced from one sample in a study of control samples from healthy donors and cancer patients. The assay was immunoSEQ multiplex PCR, and TCRdb's table has in-frame clones only and misses some. The sample consists of fewer than 200,000 clones, 90% to 95% of them appearing once. The material sequenced was blood. These receptors came from a woman aged 60-75 years in good health.

This clone showed up just once. The chain uses TRBV21-1 and TRBJ2-7. TRBV21-1 is given as a pseudogene. This CDR3 is 12 amino acids long. CDR3 DNA sequence: TGTGCCAGCAGCAACTTCGAAGTGGAGCAGTACTTC. Its protein is CASSNFEVEQYF.

This clone appeared a single time. V gene TRBV6-6 combines with J gene TRBJ1-4, with D perhaps TRBD1 (5 bases). Germline-derived CDR1 and CDR2 are MNHNY and SVGAGI (reference sequence). Trimming shortened V by 8 bases and J by 8 bases, and 9 bases separated the two germline ends. The CDR3 is 11 residues long. This CDR3 is CASGEGEKLFF. The CDR3 DNA sequence: TGTGCCAGCGGTGAGGGGGAAAAACTGTTTTTT.

CDR3 bases: TGTGCCAGCAGAGAGCGGGGGGGCACGTACGAGCAGTACTTC. It is translated as CASRERGGTYEQYF. The chain uses TRBV6-5 and TRBJ2-7, with 10 nucleotides matching TRBD2. The CDR3 spans 14 residues. The germline V gene encodes CDR1 MNHEY and CDR2 SVGAGI. V gave up 6 bases and J gave up 4 bases; unmatched junction bases: 6.

The chain couples TRBV10-1 to TRBJ2-2, with D maybe TRBD1 (6 bases). CDR1 WNHNN and CDR2 SYGVQD come from the germline V gene (reference sequence). The V end lost 7 bases, the J end lost 2 bases, and 14 bases lay between the germline ends. The CDR3 extends over 15 amino acids. The DNA of the CDR3 is TGCGCCAGCACACCGGGACACGGAAACACCGGGGAGCTGTTTTTT. Translation gives CASTPGHGNTGELFF.

This clone was seen once. The chain combines TRBV7-2 with TRBJ1-1, with a tentative D call TRBD1 (6 bases). Germline CDR1 is SGHTA and CDR2 is FQGNSA. Trimming shortened V by 5 bases and J by 3 bases, and 10 bases separated the two germline ends. The CDR3 spans 13 residues. The DNA for the CDR3 is TGTGCCAGCAGCCCTAGGGGGGACACTGAAGCTTTCTTT. Its protein product is CASSPRGDTEAFF. The variable domain in full, with the rest retrieved from reference TRBV7-2 and TRBJ1-1, is GAGVSQSPSNKVTEKGKDVELRCDPISGHTALYWYRQSLGQGLEFLIYFQGNSAPDKSGLPSDRFSAERTGGSVSTLTIQRTQQEDSAVYLCASSPRGDTEAFFGQGTRLTVV.

This clone appeared once. The CDR3 bases are TGTGCCAGCAGCTTGGGGCGGACAGGCTTCGAGCAGTACTTC. Its translation is CASSLGRTGFEQYF. The J gene is TRBJ2-7, the V gene TRBV5-6; TRBD1 aligns across 7 bases. V trimming: 0 bases; J trimming: 6 bases; junction bases outside the gene matches: 6. The CDR3 has 14 amino acids. Germline assignment: CDR1 SGHDT and CDR2 YYEEEE.

This sequence joins TRBV6-2 or TRBV6-3 and TRBJ2-7; D may be TRBD2 (6 bases). The CDR3 contains 16 residues. The V end lost 7 bases, the J end lost 1 base, and 20 bases lay between the germline ends. Germline V gene data show CDR1 as MNHEY and CDR2 as SVGEGT. CDR3 sequence: CASNPQGGTNSYEQYF. The CDR3, as DNA: TGTGCCAGCAACCCCCAAGGCGGGACGAATTCCTACGAGCAGTACTTC.

The chain employs TRBV7-8 and TRBJ1-1; maybe TRBD1 (5 bases). The CDR3 loop spans 16 amino acids. V dropped 0 bases and J dropped 10 bases, with 21 bases sitting between them. CDR1 and CDR2 (germline): SGHVS, FQNEAQ. DNA for the CDR3: TGTGCCAGCAGCTTAGCGGGACTGCGGATTTTTGTAGGAGCTTTCTTT. The encoded protein is CASSLAGLRIFVGAFF.

The chain has TRBV2 and TRBJ1-3; 8 bases fit TRBD1. This CDR3 spans 14 amino acids. The junction had 5 bases not matched to a gene; V was cut back by 4 bases and J by 6 bases. The germline gives CDR1 SNHLY, CDR2 FYNNEI. This chain's CDR3 is CASSVDRAENTIYF. The CDR3, as DNA: TGTGCCAGCAGTGTGGACAGGGCCGAAAACACCATATATTTT. Together with reference TRBV2 and TRBJ1-3, the CDR3 gives the full variable domain: EPEVTQTPSHQVTQMGQEVILRCVPISNHLYFYWYRQILGQKVEFLVSFYNNEISEKSEIFDDQFSVERPDGSNFTLKIRSTKLEDSAMYFCASSVDRAENTIYFGEGSWLTVV.

The V call is TRBV18, the J call TRBJ1-1, with D possibly matching TRBD1 (5 bases). The CDR3 is 15 amino acids. Germline assignment: CDR1 KGHSH and CDR2 LQKENI. Deletions cut 2 bases from V and 1 base from J, with 11 bases between. The CDR3 spells CASSPMPGPNTEAFF. The CDR3 DNA follows: TGTGCCAGCTCACCAATGCCAGGGCCGAACACTGAAGCTTTCTTT.

This clone came up many times. This chain joins TRBV7-6 and TRBJ2-1, with D perhaps TRBD2 (6 bases). The CDR3 contains 15 residues. Trimming shortened V by 2 bases and J by 9 bases, and 17 bases separated the two germline ends. Germline values: CDR1 SGHVS, CDR2 FNYEAQ. The CDR3 coding sequence is TGTGCCAGCAGCTTAAGTTCGACGCAGGGAGGTGAGCAGTTCTTC. Translation: CASSLSSTQGGEQFF.

The chain carries TRBV6-5 and TRBJ1-4; D unclear. The CDR3 has 13 residues. Germline V gives CDR1 MNHEY, CDR2 SVGAGI. V was shortened by 6 bases and J by 4 bases, with 9 bases between the two germline ends. Written as DNA, the CDR3 is TGTGCCAGCAGGCCGACCGGTAATGAAAAACTGTTTTTT. Translating it yields CASRPTGNEKLFF.

This chain uses TRBV7-2 with TRBJ1-6; 11 nucleotides align to TRBD1. The germline gives CDR1 SGHTA, CDR2 FQGNSA. Trimming at V came to 8 bases and at J to 7 bases, leaving 7 bases not matched to a gene. There are 15 residues in the CDR3. CDR3 sequence reads: CASGRDRGRNSPLHF. The DNA of the CDR3 is TGTGCCAGCGGCCGGGACAGGGGGAGAAATTCACCCCTCCACTTT.

The chain links TRBV15 to TRBJ1-3, with no clear D. The CDR3 runs to 15 residues. V dropped 5 bases and J dropped 4 bases, with 15 bases sitting between them. Per germline, CDR1 LNHNV and CDR2 YYDKDF (reference sequence). The CDR3 coding sequence is TGTGCCACCAGCCCCCCGGGAGGGAACGGAAACACCATATATTTT. Protein: CATSPPGGNGNTIYF.

The rearrangement uses TRBV9 and TRBJ1-4; TRBD1 aligns across 10 bases. Germline V gives CDR1 SGDLS, CDR2 YYNGEE. The ends lost 4 bases at V and 8 bases at J; junction bases unmatched: 11. CDR3 length: 16 amino acids. The CDR3 loop reads CASSPGTGAHGEKLFF. The CDR3 bases are TGTGCCAGCAGCCCTGGGACAGGGGCCCACGGGGAAAAACTGTTTTTT.

This chain links TRBV18 with TRBJ1-1, with 8 nucleotides matching TRBD1. The CDR3 consists of 14 residues. Looked up from germline, CDR1 is KGHSH and CDR2 is LQKENI. Trimming at V came to 6 bases and at J to 4 bases, leaving 7 bases not matched to a gene. CDR3 sequence reads: CASSQRDRFTEAFF. The DNA of the CDR3 is TGTGCCAGCTCCCAACGGGACAGGTTCACTGAAGCTTTCTTT. The whole variable domain, filled in from reference TRBV18 and TRBJ1-1, reads NAGVMQNPRHLVRRRGQEARLRCSPMKGHSHVYWYRQLPEEGLKFMVYLQKENIIDESGMPKERFSAEFPKEGPSILRIQQVVRGDSAAYFCASSQRDRFTEAFFGQGTRLTVV.

The chain links TRBV5-4 to TRBJ1-3; D possibly corresponds to TRBD1 (6 bases). With 6 bases removed from V and 2 bases from J, the gap between germline ends came to 12 bases. The CDR3 runs 14 residues. Germline CDR1 reads SGHNT; CDR2 reads YYREEE (reference sequence). CDR3 amino acids: CASNLAGAGNTIYF. The CDR3 DNA follows: TGTGCCAGCAACTTAGCAGGGGCTGGAAACACCATATATTTT.

This chain uses TRBV18 with TRBJ1-1; a weak D match, TRBD1 (5 bases). CDR1 and CDR2 from the germline V gene are KGHSH and LQKENI. V shed 3 bases and J shed 6 bases, with 20 bases lying between them. This CDR3 contains 16 residues. The CDR3 bases are TGTGCCAGCTCACCCAACATCGCTCAGGGTCCCGCTGAAGCTTTCTTT. Protein product: CASSPNIAQGPAEAFF.

The chain employs TRBV27 and TRBJ2-5; tentatively, D is TRBD1 (5 bases). CDR3 length: 15 amino acids. Trimming removed 8 bases at V and 1 base at J, with 17 bases between. Germline CDR1 MNHEY, CDR2 SMNVEV (reference sequence). The DNA of the CDR3 is TGTGCCAGCCAGGGCAGGCCGTATTCCCAAGAGACCCAGTACTTC. This sequence encodes CASQGRPYSQETQYF.

The rearrangement links TRBV6-5 to TRBJ2-1; the D gene is possibly TRBD1 (6 bases). The V and J ends lost 5 bases and 2 bases respectively, with 10 bases between them. CDR1 and CDR2 (germline): MNHEY, SVGAGI. The CDR3 is 14 residues long. Written as DNA, the CDR3 is TGTGCCAGCAGTAAATGGGACACCTACAATGAGCAGTTCTTC. Translated: CASSKWDTYNEQFF.

This clone came up once. The rearrangement uses TRBV4-1 and TRBJ1-2, with TRBD1 matching over 8 bases. The CDR3 runs to 15 residues. The trim removed 4 bases at V and 0 bases at J, leaving 4 bases unmatched. Germline CDR1 and CDR2: MGHRA and YSYEKL. This CDR3 reads CASSPRDRTNYGYTF. In DNA form, the CDR3 reads TGCGCCAGCAGCCCCCGGGACAGGACTAACTATGGCTACACCTTC.

The CDR3 loop reads CASSPPTGLGEKLFF. CDR3 DNA: TGTGCCAGCAGTCCACCGACAGGGCTTGGGGAAAAACTGTTTTTT. The V call is TRBV6-5, the J call TRBJ1-4; 7 bases are shared with TRBD1. Germline trimming cut 5 bases from V and 8 bases from J; bases unmatched to any gene: 11. Germline V CDR1 and CDR2: MNHEY, SVGAGI. The CDR3 totals 15 residues.

The rearrangement uses TRBV15 and TRBJ1-5; unclear D gene. CDR3 length: 16 residues. V was trimmed by 1 base and J by 4 bases, leaving 14 bases between them. CDR1 and CDR2 (germline): LNHNV, YYDKDF (reference sequence). CDR3: CATSRGALGPNQPQHF. The CDR3 coding sequence is TGTGCCACCAGCAGAGGGGCCCTCGGACCAAATCAGCCCCAGCATTTT. The full variable domain, its missing parts supplied by reference TRBV15 and TRBJ1-5, is DAMVIQNPRYQVTQFGKPVTLSCSQTLNHNVMYWYQQKSSQAPKLLFHYYDKDFNNEADTPDNFQSRRPNTSFCFLDIRSPGLGDTAMYLCATSRGALGPNQPQHFGDGTRLSIL.

The chain joins TRBV28 to TRBJ1-5; 10 nucleotides match TRBD1. This CDR3 comprises 15 residues. The germline CDR1 and CDR2 sequences are MDHEN and SYDVKM. After removal of 6 bases from V and 7 bases from J, the junction contained 9 bases not matched to a gene. CDR3 protein: CASRLTGGSEQPQHF. The CDR3 DNA follows: TGTGCCAGCAGGTTGACAGGGGGCTCGGAACAGCCCCAGCATTTT.

This chain uses TRBV27 with TRBJ2-2; D may be TRBD2 (6 bases). V lost 5 bases to trimming and J lost 0 bases, with 16 bases between them. The germline gives CDR1 MNHEY, CDR2 SMNVEV (reference sequence). The CDR3 extends over 17 amino acids. CDR3 in amino acids: CASSLGLISANTGELFF. CDR3 coding DNA: TGTGCCAGCAGTCTAGGACTAATAAGCGCGAACACCGGGGAGCTGTTTTTT.

This chain joins TRBV5-4 and TRBJ2-1, with TRBD1 matching 12 bases. V gave up 4 bases and J gave up 7 bases; unmatched junction bases: 9. The V gene's germline CDR1 is SGHNT and CDR2 YYREEE (reference sequence). The CDR3 consists of 16 residues. DNA for the CDR3: TGTGCCAGCAGCCCGTCGGGGGACAGGGGGCGGAATGAGCAGTTCTTC. It specifies CASSPSGDRGRNEQFF.

The chain recombines TRBV21-1 with TRBJ1-2; the listed D gene, TRBD1, was not tested against the DNA. TRBV21-1 is recorded as a pseudogene. CDR3 size: 19 residues. The CDR3 reads CASSRQPKDRELEDYGYTF. CDR3 nucleotide sequence: TGTGCCAGCAGCCGACAACCTAAGGACAGGGAGTTAGAGGACTATGGCTACACCTTC.